The 20 T cell receptor beta chains listed next were all sequenced from one sample in a study of a mutant IDH1 vaccine in newly diagnosed glioma. Specified time point: week 35, safety follow-up. With topical imiquimod, each dose of the vaccine consisted of 300 ug of mutant IDH1 20-mer peptide. Libraries were prepared by immunoSEQ multiplex PCR; TCRdb keeps only in-frame clonotypes and omits some of them. The sample lists tens of thousands of clones, around 80% seen once, with under 9% in the top ten. For these TCRs, the target antigens are not known. The sequencing here drew on PBMCs, taken from a glioma patient whose treatment included an IDH1 peptide vaccine. The source is a man in his fifties with glioma.

In its sample, this clone was seen a few times. The CDR3 coding sequence is TGTGCCACCAGCAGAGATCGAGGGGATAGTCAGCCCCAGCATTTT. This translates into CATSRDRGDSQPQHF. The V and J genes are TRBV15 and TRBJ1-5; a possible D gene is TRBD1 (5 bases). The CDR3 is 15 residues long. The germline gives CDR1 LNHNV, CDR2 YYDKDF (reference sequence). Trimming cost V 0 bases and J 6 bases, with 12 bases left between them. Together with reference TRBV15 and TRBJ1-5, the CDR3 gives the full variable domain: DAMVIQNPRYQVTQFGKPVTLSCSQTLNHNVMYWYQQKSSQAPKLLFHYYDKDFNNEADTPDNFQSRRPNTSFCFLDIRSPGLGDTAMYLCATSRDRGDSQPQHFGDGTRLSIL.

This clone was counted between two and nine times. V gene TRBV5-6 combines with J gene TRBJ2-3; D is unresolved. The CDR3 is 14 amino acids. Germline V CDR1 and CDR2: SGHDT, YYEEEE. Trimming removed 0 bases from V and 2 bases from J, with 7 bases in between. The CDR3 sequence: CASSLVRVTDTQYF. CDR3 bases: TGTGCCAGCAGCTTGGTACGAGTCACAGATACGCAGTATTTT.

The chain recombines TRBV28 with TRBJ1-2; 8 bases are a match to TRBD1. Germline assignment: CDR1 MDHEN and CDR2 SYDVKM. This CDR3 spans 13 amino acids. V shed 10 bases and J 4 bases; nucleotides not matched to a gene: 8. CDR3 amino acids: CATDRGGPYGYTF. In nucleotides, the CDR3 is TGTGCCACTGACAGGGGCGGTCCCTATGGCTACACCTTC.

V and J are TRBV29-1 and TRBJ2-1; D could derive from TRBD1 or TRBD2 (5 bases each). CDR1 SQVTM and CDR2 ANQGSEA come from the germline V gene. CDR3 size: 14 residues. V dropped 4 bases and J dropped 3 bases, with 13 bases sitting between them. CDR3 amino acids: CSVALRDRYNEQFF. In nucleotides, the CDR3 is TGCAGCGTTGCGTTACGGGACCGCTACAATGAGCAGTTCTTC.

This chain links TRBV5-8 with TRBJ2-1, with TRBD1 matching over 7 bases. Germline CDR1 SGHTS, CDR2 YDEGEE. V lost 4 bases and J lost 0; bases outside the gene matches: 1. The CDR3 sequence is 14 residues long. This CDR3 is CASSRDSSYNEQFF. The CDR3 coding sequence is TGTGCCAGCAGCCGGGACAGCTCCTACAATGAGCAGTTCTTC. Combining the CDR3 with reference TRBV5-8 and TRBJ2-1 gives the whole variable domain EAGVTQSPTHLIKTRGQQATLRCSPISGHTSVYWYQQALGLGLQFLLWYDEGEERNRGNFPPRFSGRQFPNYSSELNVNALELEDSALYLCASSRDSSYNEQFFGPGTRLTVL.

The chain is built from TRBV19 and TRBJ2-7; D is possibly TRBD1 (6 bases). There are 14 residues in the CDR3. Trimming took 3 bases from V and 0 from J, leaving 9 bases between them. Germline V CDR1 and CDR2: LNHDA, SQIVND (reference sequence). The CDR3 bases are TGTGCCAGTAGTATGTGGACAGACTCCTACGAGCAGTACTTC. Protein product: CASSMWTDSYEQYF.

This clone was seen once. The CDR3 DNA is TGTGCCAGCAGGTCGGACAGGGGATCCTATGGCTACACCTTC. Residues: CASRSDRGSYGYTF. The rearrangement uses TRBV19 and TRBJ1-2; 9 positions match TRBD1. V dropped 9 bases and J dropped 4; count of bases not matched to a gene: 9. Germline CDR1 and CDR2: LNHDA and SQIVND (reference sequence). The CDR3 is 14 residues long.

The chain carries TRBV6-6 and TRBJ1-3, with 9 bases matching TRBD1. In germline, CDR1 is MNHNY, CDR2 SVGAGI (reference sequence). Trimming at V came to 6 bases and at J to 0 bases, leaving 6 bases not matched to a gene. This CDR3 is 16 amino acids long. The CDR3 sequence: CASRQGAFLSGNTIYF. For the CDR3, the DNA is TGTGCCAGCAGACAGGGGGCTTTCCTCTCTGGAAACACCATATATTTT.

There are a few counts of this clone. This chain connects TRBV18 to TRBJ1-1; D gene unclear. Germline values: CDR1 KGHSH, CDR2 LQKENI. Trimming left V 5 bases short and J 1 base short, with 8 bases between. The CDR3 extends over 13 amino acids. DNA of the CDR3: TGTGCCAGCTCAAGGGAGTCGAACACTGAAGCTTTCTTT. It encodes CASSRESNTEAFF.

This chain uses TRBV6-1 with TRBJ2-1; D gene ambiguous. The V end was cut by 0 bases, the J end by 7 bases, with 7 bases between. This CDR3 is 13 amino acids long. Germline assignment: CDR1 MNHNS and CDR2 SASEGT. The CDR3 protein is CASSEAVTNEQFF. The CDR3 region has the DNA TGTGCCAGCAGTGAAGCGGTGACTAATGAGCAGTTCTTC.

The rearrangement joins TRBV27 to TRBJ1-1, with a weak D call TRBD1 (6 bases). V gave up 2 bases and J gave up 1 base, with 11 bases separating them. Germline lookup yields CDR1 MNHEY and CDR2 SMNVEV (reference sequence). CDR3 size: 15 residues. CDR3 DNA sequence: TGTGCCAGCAGTTTACTGGGGGCCGGGAACACTGAAGCTTTCTTT. Translation: CASSLLGAGNTEAFF.

J is TRBJ2-7 and V is TRBV29-1, with D perhaps matching TRBD1 (6 bases). This CDR3 is 11 amino acids long. CDR1 SQVTM and CDR2 ANQGSEA come from the germline V gene. V lost 5 bases, J lost 8 bases, and 13 bases lay in between. CDR3 sequence (DNA): TGCAGCGTTAAGAAGGGGGACCAGCAGTACTTC. Protein: CSVKKGDQQYF.

This clone was detected once. The chain combines TRBV5-5 with TRBJ2-1; 7 bases agree with TRBD2. Germline-derived CDR1 and CDR2 are SGHKS and YYEKEE (reference sequence). The junction had 9 bases not matched to a gene; V was cut back by 0 bases and J by 15 bases. CDR3 length: 13 residues. The CDR3 region has the DNA TGTGCCAGCAGCTTGGCCGGGGAGGGAGTCGGGTTCTTC. Translating gives CASSLAGEGVGFF. The full variable domain, completed using reference TRBV5-5 and TRBJ2-1, is DAGVTQSPTHLIKTRGQQVTLRCSPISGHKSVSWYQQVLGQGPQFIFQYYEKEERGRGNFPDRFSARQFPNYSSELNVNALLLGDSALYLCASSLAGEGVGFFGPGTRLTVL.

This chain connects TRBV4-1 to TRBJ1-1; possible D gene TRBD1, 5 bases. Germline V CDR1 and CDR2: MGHRA, YSYEKL. V gave up 3 bases and J gave up 1 base, with 15 bases separating them. The CDR3 contains 16 residues. The CDR3 here is CASSHRDPAANTEAFF. The CDR3 DNA sequence: TGCGCCAGCAGCCACCGGGACCCAGCAGCGAACACTGAAGCTTTCTTT.

This rearrangement joins TRBV10-2 to TRBJ1-2; TRBD1 agrees at 12 bases. Trimming cost V 7 bases and J 10 bases; bases outside gene matches: 7. CDR1 and CDR2 (germline): WSHSY, SAAADI. The CDR3 runs 13 residues. This CDR3 reads CASTGTGGADYTF. The CDR3 nucleotides read TGCGCCAGCACCGGGACAGGGGGCGCGGACTACACCTTC.

V and J are TRBV29-1 and TRBJ1-1; D perhaps matches TRBD1 (6 bases). This CDR3 contains 12 residues. CDR1 SQVTM and CDR2 ANQGSEA come from the germline V gene. V was clipped by 7 bases and J by 0 bases, with 9 bases between them. Here the CDR3 reads CSGGHLNTEAFF. The CDR3 nucleotides are TGCAGCGGGGGACACTTGAACACTGAAGCTTTCTTT. Full variable domain (outside the CDR3, taken from reference TRBV29-1 and TRBJ1-1): SAVISQKPSRDICQRGTSLTIQCQVDSQVTMMFWYRQQPGQSLTLIATANQGSEATYESGFVIDKFPISRPNLTFSTLTVSNMSPEDSSIYLCSGGHLNTEAFFGQGTRLTVV.

The genes are TRBV5-6 and TRBJ2-1; tentatively, D is TRBD2 (5 bases). The CDR3 is made up of 13 amino acids. The germline V gene encodes CDR1 SGHDT and CDR2 YYEEEE. V shed 0 bases and J shed 9 bases, with 10 bases lying between them. CDR3 in DNA: TGTGCCAGCAGCTTGGGGACTGCTAGTGAGCAGTTCTTC. Encoded protein: CASSLGTASEQFF.

The rearrangement joins TRBV2 to TRBJ2-5; 11 positions match TRBD2. CDR1 is SNHLY and CDR2 is FYNNEI in the germline V gene. J lost 9 bases, V lost 8 bases, and 17 bases had no gene match. The CDR3 spans 16 residues. CDR3 coding DNA: TGTGCCAGCGAAAGGCTAGCGGGGGGCATCACCCAGGCCCAGTACTTC. Its translation is CASERLAGGITQAQYF.

This chain connects TRBV25-1 to TRBJ1-1; TRBD1 might be the D (5 bases). The CDR3 has 16 residues. Deletions cut 4 bases from V and 1 base from J, with 16 bases between. Germline-derived CDR1 and CDR2 are MGHDK and SYGVNS. The CDR3 bases are TGTGCCAGCAGTGTCCTCGACAGTCTTGGGAACACTGAAGCTTTCTTT. Its protein is CASSVLDSLGNTEAFF.

This chain uses TRBV5-1 with TRBJ2-7; D is perhaps TRBD1 (6 bases). V gave up 4 bases and J gave up 2 bases, with 13 bases separating them. CDR3 size: 14 residues. The germline CDR1 and CDR2 sequences are SGHRS and YFSETQ. The DNA of the CDR3 is TGCGCCAGCAGCCAAATGACAGGACCCTACGAGCAGTACTTC. It yields the protein CASSQMTGPYEQYF.